This T cell receptor beta chain comes out of a study of blood T cells in healthy people across ages. A J-beta primer mix and a sample-barcoded 5' primer were used in a second PCR of roughly 6 to 11 cycles. No fewer than 3 million CDR3-containing paired-end reads came from each sample. A single record per CDR3 protein comes from TCRdb applying MiXCR to the 5' RACE reads. The table includes 1.5 million to 2 million distinct CDR3 sequences, around half detected once. Unmatched junction bases numbered 15, after V lost 6 bases and J lost 11 bases. The CDR3 totals 14 residues. Germline loops: CDR1 DFQATT, CDR2 SNEGSKA (reference sequence).

Sequencing input: blood. The chain recombines TRBV20-1 with TRBJ1-2; TRBD1 aligns across 10 bases. The TCR was taken from a woman aged 35 to 49 in good health. DNA for the CDR3: TGCAGTGCCCAGTCCCGGGACAGGGGCCGTGGTTACACCTTC. This sequence encodes CSAQSRDRGRGYTF.